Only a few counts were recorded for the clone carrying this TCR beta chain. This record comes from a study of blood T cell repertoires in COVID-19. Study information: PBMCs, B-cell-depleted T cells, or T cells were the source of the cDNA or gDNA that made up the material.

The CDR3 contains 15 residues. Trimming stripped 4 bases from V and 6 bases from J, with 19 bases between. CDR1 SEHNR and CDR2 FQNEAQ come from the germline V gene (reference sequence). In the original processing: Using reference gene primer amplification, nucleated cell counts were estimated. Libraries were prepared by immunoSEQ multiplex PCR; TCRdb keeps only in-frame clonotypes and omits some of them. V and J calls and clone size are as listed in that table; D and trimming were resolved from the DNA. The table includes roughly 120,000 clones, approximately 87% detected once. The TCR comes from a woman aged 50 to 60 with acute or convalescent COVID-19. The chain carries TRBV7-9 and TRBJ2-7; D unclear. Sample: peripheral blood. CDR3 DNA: TGTGCCAGCAGCTCCACCAGCGCACCTCCCGGCGAGCAGTACTTC. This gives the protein CASSSTSAPPGEQYF.